The 19 T cell receptor beta chains below come from one sample, sequenced in a study of cytomegalovirus exposure and HLA in healthy donors. The PCR contained 60 Vbeta and 13 Jbeta primers. The assay was immunoSEQ multiplex PCR, and TCRdb's table has in-frame clones only and misses some. Of 150,000 to 200,000 clones in the sample, roughly 68% were seen once. The sequencing input was PBMCs. Receptors originate from a woman in her thirties in good health and CMV-seronegative.

This chain connects TRBV16 to TRBJ1-1, with 10 nucleotides matching TRBD1. V lost 6 bases to trimming and J lost 1 base; unmatched junction nucleotides: 8. This CDR3 region has 16 residues. CDR1 and CDR2 (germline): KGHSY, FQNENV. CDR3: CASRRQGAQRNTEAFF. In DNA, the CDR3 is TGTGCCAGCAGACGACAGGGGGCGCAGAGGAACACTGAAGCTTTCTTT.

This clone is a singleton in its sample. The chain employs TRBV7-2 and TRBJ2-7, with D possibly TRBD2 on 6 matching bases. The V gene lost 2 bases and the J gene lost 1 base, with 18 bases spanning the gap. Germline CDR1 SGHTA, CDR2 FQGNSA. This CDR3 is 17 amino acids long. CDR3 sequence: CASSLLSRTIRSYEQYF. In DNA, the CDR3 is TGTGCCAGCAGCTTACTGTCACGGACTATCCGTTCCTACGAGCAGTACTTC.

V usage is TRBV7-2 and J usage is TRBJ2-3; TRBD2 aligns across 7 bases. The CDR3 contains 15 residues. V gave up 5 bases and J gave up 4 bases; unmatched junction bases: 9. CDR1 SGHTA and CDR2 FQGNSA come from the germline V gene. DNA of the CDR3: TGTGCCAGCAGCCGAACTAGCGACGGTCCAGATACGCAGTATTTT. Protein product: CASSRTSDGPDTQYF. The variable domain in full, with the rest retrieved from reference TRBV7-2 and TRBJ2-3, is GAGVSQSPSNKVTEKGKDVELRCDPISGHTALYWYRQSLGQGLEFLIYFQGNSAPDKSGLPSDRFSAERTGGSVSTLTIQRTQQEDSAVYLCASSRTSDGPDTQYFGPGTRLTVL.

V usage is TRBV10-2 and J usage is TRBJ2-2; D remains ambiguous. Looked up from germline, CDR1 is WSHSY and CDR2 is SAAADI. The V and J ends lost 8 bases and 6 bases respectively, with 10 bases between them. This CDR3 is 12 amino acids long. The CDR3 sequence is CASAGEPGELFF. The CDR3 DNA sequence: TGCGCCAGCGCTGGAGAACCCGGGGAGCTGTTTTTT.

This clone appeared a few times. The chain joins TRBV5-1 to TRBJ2-7; TRBD2 is a possible D gene (6 bases). The V end lost 2 bases, the J end lost 6 bases, and 12 bases lay between the germline ends. CDR1 SGHRS and CDR2 YFSETQ come from the germline V gene. The CDR3 runs 13 residues. The CDR3 protein is CASSFPPRGEQYF. The CDR3 DNA reads as TGCGCCAGCAGCTTCCCGCCGCGGGGCGAGCAGTACTTC.

The V and J genes are TRBV10-2 and TRBJ1-1; 9 bases align to TRBD1. The CDR3 loop spans 14 amino acids. CDR1 is WSHSY, CDR2 SAAADI, per germline. With V trimmed by 3 bases and J by 4 bases, 3 bases remained unmatched. CDR3: CASSEYRGPTEAFF. The DNA for the CDR3 is TGCGCCAGCAGTGAATACAGGGGGCCCACTGAAGCTTTCTTT.

This chain links TRBV29-1 with TRBJ2-7; TRBD1 is a possible D gene (6 bases). Germline CDR1 reads SQVTM; CDR2 reads ANQGSEA. The V gene lost 6 bases and the J gene lost 0 bases, with 18 bases spanning the gap. CDR3 size: 15 residues. The CDR3 loop is CSVTGTLRFSYEQYF. The CDR3 DNA sequence: TGCAGCGTAACCGGGACACTTCGGTTCTCCTACGAGCAGTACTTC.

This clone has just a few counts. The J gene is TRBJ1-1, the V gene TRBV18; 7 positions agree with TRBD1. Germline loops: CDR1 KGHSH, CDR2 LQKENI. The CDR3 covers 15 residues. After removal of 3 bases from V and 5 bases from J, the junction contained 9 bases not matched to a gene. The CDR3 DNA reads TGTGCCAGCTCACCCACCGACAGGGTTTTAACTGAAGCTTTCTTT. This encodes CASSPTDRVLTEAFF.

This chain connects TRBV6-1 to TRBJ2-7; perhaps TRBD1 as D (5 bases). Germline lookup yields CDR1 MNHNS and CDR2 SASEGT. The CDR3 is 13 residues long. Trimming shortened V by 3 bases and J by 6 bases, and 12 bases separated the two germline ends. CDR3 nucleotide sequence: TGTGCCAGCAGTGACCTCCTTAGGGGCGAGCAGTACTTC. This sequence encodes CASSDLLRGEQYF.

This chain joins TRBV4-3 and TRBJ2-7, with D possibly matching TRBD1 (6 bases). The CDR3 is 16 residues long. Germline-derived CDR1 and CDR2 are LGHNA and YSLEER. Trimming took 0 bases from V and 1 from J, leaving 13 bases between them. The CDR3, as DNA: TGCGCCAGCAGCCAAGATACAGGGTTGGGATCCTACGAGCAGTACTTC. It encodes CASSQDTGLGSYEQYF.

The gene calls are TRBV2 and TRBJ1-2; 9 nucleotides align to TRBD1. Germline assignment: CDR1 SNHLY and CDR2 FYNNEI. CDR3 size: 16 residues. V dropped 1 base and J dropped 2; count of bases not matched to a gene: 5. CDR3 amino acids: CASSEEGQGENYGYTF. In DNA form, the CDR3 reads TGTGCCAGCAGTGAAGAGGGACAGGGAGAAAACTATGGCTACACCTTC. Together with reference TRBV2 and TRBJ1-2, the CDR3 gives the full variable domain: EPEVTQTPSHQVTQMGQEVILRCVPISNHLYFYWYRQILGQKVEFLVSFYNNEISEKSEIFDDQFSVERPDGSNFTLKIRSTKLEDSAMYFCASSEEGQGENYGYTFGSGTRLTVV.

This clone was seen only once. V is TRBV27 and J is TRBJ2-2, with D possibly matching TRBD1 (6 bases). The germline V and J ends were trimmed by 6 bases and 6 bases, with 11 bases remaining between them. The germline gives CDR1 MNHEY, CDR2 SMNVEV (reference sequence). The CDR3 is 13 residues long. The CDR3 region is CASRGAGAGELFF. CDR3 nucleotides: TGTGCCAGCAGGGGGGCGGGCGCCGGGGAGCTGTTTTTT.

The chain carries TRBV30 and TRBJ2-5, with 7 bases aligning to TRBD1. The V gene end was trimmed by 1 base and the J gene end by 4 bases; junction bases not matched to a gene: 9. There are 15 residues in the CDR3. Germline V CDR1 and CDR2: GTSNPN, SVGIG (reference sequence). The CDR3, as DNA: TGTGCCTGGAGTGCCGGGACCGCAGGGGGAGAGACCCAGTACTTC. Protein: CAWSAGTAGGETQYF.

The sample holds a few counts of this clone. The V call is TRBV10-1, the J call TRBJ2-7; possibly TRBD2 for D (5 bases). The germline V gene has CDR1 WNHNN and CDR2 SYGVQD (reference sequence). The CDR3 has 14 amino acids. V dropped 0 bases and J dropped 4 bases, with 10 bases sitting between them. DNA of the CDR3: TGCGCCAGCAGTGAGTCGGGGAGTGAGTACGAGCAGTACTTC. It specifies CASSESGSEYEQYF.

Here the CDR3 reads CSVEVVRSVDTEAFF. The DNA of the CDR3 is TGCAGCGTTGAAGTGGTGAGGTCGGTGGACACTGAAGCTTTCTTT. The J gene is TRBJ1-1, the V gene TRBV29-1; D remains ambiguous. Germline values: CDR1 SQVTM, CDR2 ANQGSEA. Trimming removed 1 base at V and 3 bases at J, with 15 bases between. CDR3 length: 15 amino acids.

This clone was seen a few times. The gene calls are TRBV11-2 and TRBJ1-1, with a weak D call TRBD1 (5 bases). Germline V gene lookup returns CDR1 SGHAT and CDR2 FQNNGV. There are 13 residues in the CDR3. Between the trimmed V and J ends, which lost 0 bases and 12 bases, there was a span of 14 bases. The chain's CDR3 is CASSLEIRDWTFF. The CDR3 DNA is TGTGCCAGCAGCTTAGAAATCCGGGACTGGACTTTCTTT.

V usage is TRBV21-1 and J usage is TRBJ1-2; the DNA was not compared with TRBD1, the D call given in the table. TRBV21-1 is a pseudogene. The CDR3 length is 15 residues. The CDR3 nucleotides read TGTGCCAGCAGCAAAGACGGACAGATAAACTATGGCTACACCTTC. Its protein product is CASSKDGQINYGYTF.

This clone occurred a few times. V usage is TRBV11-3 and J usage is TRBJ2-7; D not resolved. V gave up 1 base and J gave up 0 bases, with 10 bases separating them. CDR1 SGHNT and CDR2 YENEEA come from the germline V gene. CDR3 length: 15 residues. For the CDR3, the DNA is TGTGCCAGCAGCTTAGGGCCGAGGAGCTCCTACGAGCAGTACTTC. Protein product: CASSLGPRSSYEQYF.

This clone has just one count. V is TRBV5-1 and J is TRBJ1-3; D not certain. V lost 3 bases, J lost 0 bases, and 19 bases lay in between. The length of the CDR3 is 18 residues. Germline CDR1 SGHRS, CDR2 YFSETQ. The CDR3 DNA is TGCGCCAGCAGCTCCCAGTATGGGAGGGCTTCCTCTGGAAACACCATATATTTT. Protein product: CASSSQYGRASSGNTIYF. Variable domain in full (rest from reference TRBV5-1 and TRBJ1-3): KAGVTQTPRYLIKTRGQQVTLSCSPISGHRSVSWYQQTPGQGLQFLFEYFSETQRNKGNFPGRFSGRQFSNSRSEMNVSTLELGDSALYLCASSSQYGRASSGNTIYFGEGSWLTVV.